This entry concerns a single T cell receptor (beta chain). Sequencing was performed with immunoSEQ multiplex PCR; in TCRdb, only in-frame clones are kept and a portion is missing. The repertoire has about 960,000 clones, over 60% of them found once; the top ten carry approximately 1.5%. This record belongs to a study of shared clonotypes between healthy human individuals. The overall study: Serving as donors were a couple of women and three men, whose ages spanned 18 to 49.

V was shortened by 3 bases and J by 2 bases, with 10 bases between the two germline ends. The CDR3 contains 15 residues. Germline values: CDR1 SEHNR, CDR2 FQNEAQ (reference sequence). Material: memory CD4+ T cells sorted from blood. Stated subset: CD45RA-negative fraction. V and J are TRBV7-9 and TRBJ1-4; D gene ambiguous. This sequence was found in a man aged 18 to 35 in good health. In DNA, the CDR3 is TGTGCCAGCAGCTTTACGGGCCTTACTAATGAAAAACTGTTTTTT. Translating it yields CASSFTGLTNEKLFF.